This T cell receptor (beta chain) comes out of a study of cytomegalovirus exposure and HLA in healthy donors (dated by TCRdb to 2016 to 2017). A note on the overall study: An earlier analysis of under 600 of the donors reported about 290 Gb of sequence data and about 100 million unique TCR beta sequences from roughly 180 million T cells. An earlier analysis of 587 of the donors used high-throughput TCR beta sequencing to judge whether each TCR beta V gene segment behaved as functional or pseudogenic. Rather than using new phenotypic data, the later analysis identified candidate immune exposures from TCR beta sequences and from how often those sequences occurred across donors. The study was designed to test whether signatures of past pathogen exposure could be identified by cataloging public T cell receptors. Approximately 300 gigabases of sequencing data and around 90 million unique TCR sequences made up an early release that covered 640 HLA-typed donors. All discovery cohort repertoires had been generated using a single sequencing platform. The study profiled the T cell repertoires of hundreds of subjects by immunosequencing and related them to cytomegalovirus serostatus. A later analysis re-analyzed previously published TCR beta repertoires from 550 to 700 donors and added high-resolution HLA genotyping to study TCR occurrence patterns. Genome-wide SNP genotypes for about 65% of the 666 donors were used in a later genetic analysis, which treated that subset as a discovery cohort. Besides the first cohort of 500 to 700 subjects, a separate validation cohort made up of around 120 different subjects was used. Among several hundred genotyped donors of the cohort, an average of around 250,000 unique TCR beta nucleotide sequences was sequenced per donor, of which about 20% were non-productive. Roughly 5 DR-DQ haplotypes were handled as single units for association and clustering, since linkage in the cohort was strong. Donor age, sex, ethnicity and CMV serostatus were compiled together with the repertoire data. HLA typing covered class I and class II loci at four-digit resolution. Of the roughly 400 genotyped donors, 81% were placed in the genetic ancestry cluster associated with self-reported Caucasian donors. To predict cytomegalovirus infection status, the study brought together high-throughput TCR immunosequencing, statistical association of individual TCRs with disease status, and machine learning. Typing coverage differed by locus: A, B, C, DRB1 and DQB1 were typed in about 629-640 donors, DQA1 in about 500, DPA1 in 600 to 610, and DPB1 in 472.

The cohort was made up of approximately 700 healthy bone marrow donors. Cohort members were all nominally healthy when sampled, although unrecorded immune exposures were likely present. The donor was CMV seropositive and was included in the group of around 300 seropositive cohort members. A peripheral blood sample was provided by each donor, and peripheral blood mononuclear cells were used for TCR beta sequencing. The Qiagen DNeasy Blood Extraction Kit was used to extract genomic DNA from the blood cell samples. From the cysteine through the phenylalanine, the CDR3 covers 14 amino acids. Only the CDR3 part of the read is kept: 42 bases, read in frame from the first base. Cut back by 10 bases and 9 bases, the V and J ends lie 22 bases apart. The germline V gene gives CDR1 as MNHNS and CDR2 as SASEGT. What the work shows at the level of the full study, not this receptor alone: The study gave a list of about 170 TCR beta chains associated with cytomegalovirus. The only immune exposure information available for the cohort was CMV serostatus. In a later genetic analysis, fewer N-insertions in productive TCRs were reported among donors in an Asian-associated ancestry cluster than the approximately 710-donor mean. Because some donors lacked HLA typing at each locus, the association tests relied only on the typed subset. In a later analysis, the rate of TCR association differed among HLA loci, with DRB1 alleles having the most associated TCRs and HLA-C alleles having the fewest. A further reported finding was that TCR beta sequences accurately predicted the HLA-A and HLA-B alleles for most subjects in the first cohort. Linkage disequilibrium might explain the correlated functional status among segregating V segments, but an unknown experimental factor could not be ruled out. The presence/absence analyses assumed that sequencing depth was roughly uniform across donors, and that assumption may not be true. Most TCR sequences were seen in very few donors, while some public TCRs were found in many individuals. In a later analysis, several top co-occurrence clusters were reported to appear linked to parvovirus B19, influenza, CMV and Epstein-Barr virus. Strong co-occurrence of HLA alleles, especially DR and DQ, made assigning TCR associations to individual alleles difficult. A later analysis found that HLA-associated TCR beta chains were more clonally expanded and had lower generation probabilities than equally common non-associated chains. In vitro tests confirmed that three of the cytomegalovirus-associated TCR beta chains recognize cytomegalovirus antigens. Some IMGT-functional V segments, including TRBV6-2 and TRBV6-3, could not be distinguished by the 87-base-pair reads and were therefore excluded. The sequencing pipeline was judged likely to have produced a cluster of highly shared sequence variants as a technical artifact. The classifier was reported to diagnose cytomegalovirus status with high specificity and sensitivity in both the original cohort and the validation cohort. Only TCR beta chains were sequenced in this cohort, and the absence of alpha or paired-chain data limited detectable features. At a false discovery rate of 0.05, a later analysis linked fewer than 20,000 TCR beta sequences to specific HLA alleles. The earlier analysis of 450 to 700 of the donors excluded some 16 rarely observed V segments, including chromosome 9 orphons, because counts were too low. In an earlier analysis of some 500 of the donors, most TCR beta V segments appeared in productive rearrangements about 87% or about 30% of the time, broadly matching IMGT annotations. The authors suggested that the approach could potentially be extended to other disease states and immunological phenotypes. A later genetic analysis associated a missense DCLRE1C variant with V-gene and J-gene trimming of TCR beta chains, and an independent cohort replicated the association. In a later analysis, most CMV-associated TCR beta chains were found to appear HLA-restricted, with HLA associations seemingly driven largely by CMV exposure.

This clone has just a few counts. There is no known antigen for this receptor. Base quality data are lacking; no much larger clone is found one base away. The library was made by the immunoSEQ multiplex PCR assay. For the multiplex PCR, a mixture combining 60 forward primers for TCR Vbeta segments and 13 reverse primers for TCR Jbeta segments was used. A multiplex PCR assay on genomic DNA amplified the CDR3 region of rearranged TCR beta genes. The Illumina HiSeq System was used to sequence the amplified TCR beta libraries as 87-base-pair reads. Concerning the study's data processing: Across the 500 to 850 repertoires, a later analysis counted approximately 75 million unique TCR beta chains, 8.5 million to 12 million of which were shared by at least two donors. To remove PCR and sequencing errors, raw reads were error-corrected and collapsed into unique sequences using a nearest-neighbor algorithm that merged closely related sequences. To assign V, D and J gene segments, CDR3 sequences were aligned to IMGT reference sequences. For a sequence to be retained, at least a six-nucleotide match to both a V gene segment and a J gene segment was required. Rearrangements were classified as productive when the CDR3 lacked stop codons and remained in frame with V and J, and all other rearrangements were classified as non-productive. CDR3 was defined by IMGT convention, running from the second conserved V-encoded cysteine to the conserved J-encoded phenylalanine. In an earlier analysis of 550 to 650 of the donors, sequences lacking an unambiguous match to a single V gene segment were excluded. An earlier analysis of approximately 590 of the donors classified V segments as functional when productive rearrangements were above 56.7% and as segregating when the standard deviation between donors was above 5%. A statistical classification framework was built for diagnosing cytomegalovirus status from the catalog of TCR beta chain sequences. In a later analysis, TCR nucleotide sequences were compared against IMGT/GENE-DB human TR gene sequences so that V and J genes could be assigned. Using the TCRdist pipeline, a later analysis assigned CDR3 sequences along with most-parsimonious VDJ recombination scenarios. In a later analysis, each TCR beta chain was defined by its CDR3 amino acid sequence together with its V-gene family, and reads without a unique V-gene family were excluded. In a later analysis, approximately 590 highly shared, low-generation-probability nucleotide sequences were removed to address suspected cross-contamination and a sequencing artifact. In a later analysis, a clonal expansion index for each public chain was calculated from normalized within-repertoire ranks of inferred template counts. In a later analysis, generation probabilities were computed using a VDJ recombination model fitted to out-of-frame rearrangements, and the results were checked against IGoR. In a later analysis, hypergeometric tests were used to score TCR-TCR, TCR-HLA and TCR-CMV co-occurrence, with a repertoire-size bias correction applied to TCR pairs. To estimate false discovery rates, a later analysis permuted the HLA or CMV assignments 20 times. A later analysis grouped co-occurring TCRs with DBSCAN, adding TCRdist sequence similarity when clustering within HLA-allele-positive subsets. Co-occurrence clustering excluded repertoires with fewer than 30,000 or more than 120,000 public chains, plus five with anomalous nucleotide sharing. Imported from immuneACCESS, the table was reduced by TCRdb to in-frame sequences with V and J called. These copies leave out some clones; in studies compared against another copy, an unresolved V gene accounts for under half, and the cause of the remainder is not known. V and J calls and clone size are copied from that table; D and trimming were computed from the DNA. Present in this sample are 150,000 or so clones, 80% to 90% of which were seen just once. About a tenth of the sample comes from the top ten.

This TCR derives from a man aged 18-30 years in good health and CMV-seropositive. The sample comprised PBMCs. The sequence is built from TRBV6-1 and TRBJ2-4, and perhaps TRBD2 as D gene, on 5 matching bases. CDR3 protein: CAIPGEGAQPIQYF. The DNA sequence is given as TGTGCCATCCCGGGCGAGGGAGCGCAGCCCATTCAGTACTTC.